The rows below give T cell receptor beta chains drawn from one sample of a study of response to subunit inactivated influenza vaccine. Using its own MiXCR run on the RT-PCR reads, TCRdb lists one record per CDR3 protein. This table has roughly 780,000 distinct CDR3 sequences, around a sixth appearing once. This material consisted of PBMCs from blood, taken about 5 days after vaccination. Receptor source: a man in his forties or fifties who received an inactivated influenza vaccine. Both conserved end residues are part of each CDR3. D genes are given only for firm matches. Clone size appears in some rows only: once, few, many, or a class for an expanded clone.

V gene,clone size,D gene,J gene,CDR3 protein,CDR3 DNA
TRBV20-1,many,TRBD1,TRBJ1-1,CSAGGTANTEAFF,TGCAGTGCTGGCGGGACAGCGAACACTGAAGCTTTCTTT
TRBV29-1,many,.,TRBJ2-3,CSVHRETVFADTQYF,TGCAGCGTCCACAGGGAAACAGTCTTCGCAGATACGCAGTATTTT
TRBV7-8,.,.,TRBJ2-3,CASSRGTLRGSDTQYF,TGTGCCAGCAGCCGAGGGACTCTCAGAGGATCAGATACGCAGTATTTT
TRBV7-2,few,TRBD1,TRBJ1-2,CASSIQGAPNYGYTF,TGTGCCAGCAGCATACAGGGGGCGCCCAACTATGGCTACACCTTC
TRBV27,many,.,TRBJ2-5,CASRRGAETQYF,TGTGCCAGCCGGAGGGGAGCGGAGACCCAGTACTTC
TRBV5-1,.,.,TRBJ2-3,CASSPTTPMLDTQYF,TGCGCCAGCAGCCCTACTACCCCCATGCTGGATACGCAGTATTTT
TRBV7-2,few,.,TRBJ2-2,CASSHHREYGGELFF,TGTGCCAGCAGCCACCACAGGGAATACGGCGGGGAGCTGTTTTTT
TRBV12-3/TRBV12-4,many,TRBD2,TRBJ2-3,CASRPSSGGDTQYF,TGTGCCAGCAGGCCGTCTAGCGGGGGCGATACGCAGTATTTT
TRBV2,.,.,TRBJ2-7,CASREDGGSYEQYF,TGTGCCTCCCGTGAGGACGGGGGTTCCTACGAGCAGTACTTC
TRBV27,.,.,TRBJ1-5,CASRPEGGRGNQPQHF,TGTGCCAGCAGACCGGAGGGGGGACGGGGAAATCAGCCCCAGCATTTT
TRBV15,.,TRBD1,TRBJ2-7,CATSKDRAAYEQYF,TGTGCCACCAGCAAGGACAGGGCGGCCTACGAGCAGTACTTC
TRBV12-3/TRBV12-4,many,.,TRBJ1-5,CASSLGAILNQPQHF,TGTGCCAGCAGTTTGGGGGCCATATTAAATCAGCCCCAGCATTTT